This is a list of T cell receptor beta chains from one sample in a study of control samples from healthy donors and cancer patients. The protocol was immunoSEQ multiplex PCR, while the TCRdb copy is restricted to in-frame clones and leaves out a portion. The sample has about 150,000 clones, around 90% seen once. Sequencing was done on a sample of blood. Every receptor here comes from a man younger than 45 in good health. Each CDR3 is given with its conserved first and last residue. A D gene is named only where the DNA matches it firmly. Only some rows state a clone size, as once, few, many or a class for expanded clones.

>TRBJ2-5|-|-|TRBV5-1
TGCGCCAGCAGCTTGGGGCAGCAAGAGACCCAGTACTTC
CASSLGQQETQYF
>TRBJ2-7|-|-|TRBV6-2/TRBV6-3
TGTGCCAGCAGTCATAGCTACGAGCAGTACTTC
CASSHSYEQYF
>TRBJ2-7|-|once|TRBV6-5
TGTGCCAGCAGTTACGTTTCTTCTACGGCCCTCGAGCAGTACTTC
CASSYVSSTALEQYF
>TRBJ2-7|-|-|TRBV7-9
TGTGCCAGCAGCTTACAGGGAAATGCTGGGAATGGCGAGCAGTACTTC
CASSLQGNAGNGEQYF
>TRBJ2-7|-|few|TRBV11-3
TGTGCCAGCAGCCAGGACTCAACCGCCCCCTACGAGCAGTACTTC
CASSQDSTAPYEQYF
>TRBJ2-2|-|-|TRBV7-3
TGTGCCAGCAGCGCCGGAGCTGGGGGGTACGGGGAGCTGTTTTTT
CASSAGAGGYGELFF
>TRBJ2-7|TRBD1|-|TRBV10-3
TGTGCCATCAGACCCGACAGGGGGCAGTACGAGCAGTACTTC
CAIRPDRGQYEQYF
>TRBJ2-7|-|-|TRBV5-6
TGTGCCAGCAGCTTGGCCTCATTTCGGGAGCAGTACTTC
CASSLASFREQYF
>TRBJ2-5|TRBD1|-|TRBV29-1
TGCAGCGCTTGGGACAGAGCGTACCAAGAGACCCAGTACTTC
CSAWDRAYQETQYF
>TRBJ1-4|-|-|TRBV7-9
TGTGCCAGCAGCCCGGGACAAGGGTCCGTCTATGGTGAAAAACTGTTTTTT
CASSPGQGSVYGEKLFF
>TRBJ2-3|-|-|TRBV30
TGTGCCTGGAGCACTACTAGGTTGGGCACAGATACGCAGTATTTT
CAWSTTRLGTDTQYF
>TRBJ2-3|TRBD1|-|TRBV2
TGTGCCAGCAGTTCCGACAGGGGAATACAGTATTTT
CASSSDRGIQYF
>TRBJ1-1|-|-|TRBV5-4
TGTGCCAGCAGCTTGGATGGCCGTGAAGCTTTCTTT
CASSLDGREAFF
>TRBJ1-2|TRBD1|-|TRBV3-1/TRBV3-2
TGTGCCAGCAGCCAAGGAACAGGGGGAGGCTACACCTTC
CASSQGTGGGYTF
>TRBJ1-1|-|-|TRBV5-1
TGCGCCAGCAGCTTGCTGCAGGGTAACACTGAAGCTTTCTTT
CASSLLQGNTEAFF
>TRBJ1-1|-|-|TRBV19
TGTGCCTGTTGTCCAGGATCTTCCACTGAAGCTTTCTTT
CACCPGSSTEAFF
>TRBJ2-5|-|-|TRBV30
TGTGCCTGGAGTGTTGGGGCGGGGCTACAAGAGACCCAGTACTTC
CAWSVGAGLQETQYF
>TRBJ2-7|-|-|TRBV11-2
TGTGCCAGCAGCTTAAGGGCAGGTGCCTACGAGCAGTACTTC
CASSLRAGAYEQYF
>TRBJ1-2|-|-|TRBV20-1
TGCAGTGCTAGTGGGGGGCGGGGCGGCTACACCTTC
CSASGGRGGYTF
>TRBJ2-1|TRBD2|few|TRBV7-2
TGTGCCAGCAGCTTAGTAGGTCTAGCGGGAGTCAATGAGCAGTTCTTC
CASSLVGLAGVNEQFF
>TRBJ1-5|TRBD1|-|TRBV6-2/TRBV6-3
TGTGCCAGCAGCCGACAGGGGAGCAATCAGCCCCAGCATTTT
CASSRQGSNQPQHF
>TRBJ1-2|TRBD1|-|TRBV7-9
TGTGCCAGCAGCTTACCTGACAGGGTAGGCTACACCTTC
CASSLPDRVGYTF
>TRBJ1-2|-|-|TRBV5-6
TGTGCCAGCAGCTTTGAAGGTGGCCCCCTGGGGACTTTCTATGGCTACACCTTC
CASSFEGGPLGTFYGYTF
>TRBJ2-7|-|-|TRBV21-1
TGTGCCAGCAGCAACCAGGTGCGGCAGCGCTACGAGCAGTACTTC
CASSNQVRQRYEQYF
>TRBJ1-2|TRBD1|-|TRBV7-9
TGTGCCAGCAGCTTCGGACTGGGGACAGACTATGGCTACACCTTC
CASSFGLGTDYGYTF
>TRBJ1-3|-|-|TRBV4-1
TGCGCCAGCAGCCAGGCGAGTTCAACTGGAAACACCATATATTTT
CASSQASSTGNTIYF
>TRBJ1-1|-|-|TRBV28
TGTGCCAGCAGGGGATTCAGAGTGAACACTGAAGCTTTCTTT
CASRGFRVNTEAFF
>TRBJ2-7|-|-|TRBV24-1
TGTGCCACCAGTGACGGCTACGAGCAGTACTTC
CATSDGYEQYF
>TRBJ1-1|TRBD1|once|TRBV3-1/TRBV3-2
TGTGCCAGCAGCCGGACAGGGGGTTCCGGCGCCGGTGTGTTCTTT
CASSRTGGSGAGVFF
>TRBJ2-3|-|few|TRBV12-3/TRBV12-4
TGTGCCAGCAGACTATCGGATACGCAGTATTTT
CASRLSDTQYF
>TRBJ2-3|TRBD2|-|TRBV6-5
TGTGCCAGCAGTCCTAGCGGGAGGGCCACAGATACGCAGTATTTT
CASSPSGRATDTQYF
>TRBJ2-2|TRBD2|-|TRBV7-9
TGTGCCAGCAGCTTCGGGACTAGGAACACCGGGGAGCTGTTTTTT
CASSFGTRNTGELFF
>TRBJ2-5|TRBD1|-|TRBV5-1
TGCGCCAGCAGCTTGGACAGGGGGAGCCAAGAGACCCAGTACTTC
CASSLDRGSQETQYF
>TRBJ1-4|-|-|TRBV5-5
TGTGCCAGCAGCCCTACCTCATTTACGGGACGAGAAAAACTGTTTTTT
CASSPTSFTGREKLFF